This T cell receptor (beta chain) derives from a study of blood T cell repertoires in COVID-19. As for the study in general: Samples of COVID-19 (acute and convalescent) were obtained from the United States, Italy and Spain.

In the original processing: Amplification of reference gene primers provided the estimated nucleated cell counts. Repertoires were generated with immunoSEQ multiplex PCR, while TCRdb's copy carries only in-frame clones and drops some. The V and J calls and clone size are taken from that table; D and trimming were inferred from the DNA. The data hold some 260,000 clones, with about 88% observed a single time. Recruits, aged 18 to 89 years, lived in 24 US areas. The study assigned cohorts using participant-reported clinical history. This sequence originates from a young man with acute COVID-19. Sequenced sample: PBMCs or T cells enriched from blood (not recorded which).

CDR3 sequence: CAWSTGGVQPQHF. CDR3 DNA: TGTGCCTGGAGTACAGGTGGGGTTCAGCCCCAGCATTTT. The V call is TRBV30, the J call TRBJ1-5, with D tentatively TRBD1 (5 bases). The V end was cut by 2 bases, the J end by 6 bases, with 11 bases between. CDR3 size: 13 residues. Germline loops: CDR1 GTSNPN, CDR2 SVGIG (reference sequence).